This TCR beta chain was found in a study of T-cell reconstitution after alpha-beta-depleted transplantation in children. For TCRbeta, the library was prepared with unique molecular identifiers. A single record per CDR3 protein comes from TCRdb applying MiXCR to the PCR reads. The table records almost 500,000 distinct CDR3 sequences, about 10% of them present only once. The junction had 2 bases not matched to a gene; V was cut back by 8 bases and J by 1 base. The germline V gene encodes CDR1 ENHRY and CDR2 SYGVKD. CDR3 length equals 13 residues. In its sample, this clonotype was seen a few times. The material was PBMCs, obtained before TCRalphabeta/CD19-depleted stem cell transplant. The source is a child aged 2 to 10 with inherited bone marrow failure, due to receive a stem cell transplant. This chain joins TRBV10-3 and TRBJ2-3; 8 bases match TRBD1. CDR3 loop: CAIGTGRTDTQYF. The DNA for the CDR3 is TGTGCCATCGGGACAGGCCGCACAGATACGCAGTATTTT.